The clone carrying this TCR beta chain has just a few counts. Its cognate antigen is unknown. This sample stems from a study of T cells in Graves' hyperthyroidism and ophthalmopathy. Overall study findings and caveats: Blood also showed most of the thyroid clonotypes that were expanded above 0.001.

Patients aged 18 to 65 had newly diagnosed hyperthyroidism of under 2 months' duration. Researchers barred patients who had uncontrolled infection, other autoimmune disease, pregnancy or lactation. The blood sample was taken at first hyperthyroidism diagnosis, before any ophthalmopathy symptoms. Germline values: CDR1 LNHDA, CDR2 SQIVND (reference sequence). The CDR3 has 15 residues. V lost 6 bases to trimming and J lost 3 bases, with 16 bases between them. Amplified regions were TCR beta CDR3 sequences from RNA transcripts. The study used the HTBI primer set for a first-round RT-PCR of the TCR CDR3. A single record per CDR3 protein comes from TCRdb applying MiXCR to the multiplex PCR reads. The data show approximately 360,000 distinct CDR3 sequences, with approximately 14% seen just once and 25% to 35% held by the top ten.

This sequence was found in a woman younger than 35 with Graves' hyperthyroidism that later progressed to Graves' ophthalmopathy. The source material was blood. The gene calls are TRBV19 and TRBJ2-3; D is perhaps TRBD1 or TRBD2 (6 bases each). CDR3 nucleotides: TGTGCCAGTAGGGACTACAGGGAAGGGACAGATACGCAGTATTTT. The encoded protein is CASRDYREGTDTQYF.